These 7 T cell receptor beta chains were all obtained from the same sample, sequenced in a study of CD8+ T cells in alopecia areata. RNA was isolated and reverse transcribed to cDNA, the sequencing template. The repertoire was sequenced with immunoSEQ multiplex PCR; TCRdb's copy has only in-frame clones and lacks some. The sample consists of over 150,000 clones, roughly 60% of them appearing once. The source material was CD4+ T cells sorted from blood, sampled at week 0. The receptors here all came from a human donor with alopecia areata.

Only a few counts were recorded for this clone. The chain links TRBV27 to TRBJ1-2, with 7 bases matching TRBD1. The J segment lost 4 bases and the V segment lost 6 bases, leaving 5 bases of the junction unmatched. This CDR3 contains 13 residues. Germline lookup yields CDR1 MNHEY and CDR2 SMNVEV (reference sequence). The chain's CDR3 is CASSLQGTYGYTF. For the CDR3, the DNA is TGTGCCAGCAGCCTACAGGGGACCTATGGCTACACCTTC.

The gene calls are TRBV30 and TRBJ1-5; D is possibly TRBD1 (6 bases). Germline values: CDR1 GTSNPN, CDR2 SVGIG (reference sequence). The CDR3 totals 13 residues. The V end lost 1 base, the J end lost 5 bases, and 9 bases lay between the germline ends. The DNA for the CDR3 is TGTGCCTGGAGTGACAGGGCGGATCAGCCCCAGCATTTT. Protein sequence: CAWSDRADQPQHF.

This chain joins TRBV5-1 and TRBJ2-1, with D maybe TRBD2 (5 bases). Germline values: CDR1 SGHRS, CDR2 YFSETQ. This CDR3 region has 14 residues. Trimming left V 0 bases short and J 2 bases short, with 6 bases between. The CDR3 nucleotides read TGCGCCAGCAGCTTGGCCGGGGCCTACAATGAGCAGTTCTTC. It codes for CASSLAGAYNEQFF.

The genes are TRBV10-3 and TRBJ2-3, with D unclear. The CDR3 length is 13 residues. Germline V lookup: CDR1 ENHRY, CDR2 SYGVKD. The ends were cut back, 10 bases at V and 6 bases at J, with 17 bases in the middle. DNA for the CDR3: TGTGCCACCGTCGCACGAGTAGGGGATACGCAGTATTTT. Translated, it gives CATVARVGDTQYF.

The J gene is TRBJ2-1, the V gene TRBV30; no clear D. The germline gives CDR1 GTSNPN, CDR2 SVGIG (reference sequence). The V gene lost 5 bases and the J gene lost 5 bases, with 7 bases spanning the gap. The CDR3 is 11 residues long. For the CDR3, the DNA is TGTGCCTGGGCTTTAAACAATGAGCAGTTCTTC. Translating gives CAWALNNEQFF.

The rearrangement links TRBV15 to TRBJ2-1; 7 bases are shared with TRBD1. Germline trimming cut 6 bases from V and 4 bases from J; bases unmatched to any gene: 6. Germline V gene data show CDR1 as LNHNV and CDR2 as YYDKDF (reference sequence). This CDR3 has 14 amino acids. In DNA form, the CDR3 reads TGTGCCACCAGAGCCGGACAGGAGTACAATGAGCAGTTCTTC. The encoded protein is CATRAGQEYNEQFF.

V gene TRBV30 combines with J gene TRBJ2-1; the D gene could be TRBD1 or TRBD2 (6 bases each). Trimming left V 5 bases short and J 13 bases short, with 15 bases between. The CDR3 loop spans 11 amino acids. Germline assignment: CDR1 GTSNPN and CDR2 SVGIG (reference sequence). The CDR3 loop reads CAWENGGIQFF. The CDR3 coding sequence is TGTGCCTGGGAAAACGGGGGCATACAGTTCTTC. Filled out from reference TRBV30 and TRBJ2-1, the complete variable domain reads SQTIHQWPATLVQPVGSPLSLECTVEGTSNPNLYWYRQAAGRGLQLLFYSVGIGQISSEVPQNLSASRPQDRQFILSSKKLLLSDSGFYLCAWENGGIQFFGPGTRLTVL.